These 15 T cell receptor beta chains originate from one sample sequenced in a study of blood T cell repertoires in COVID-19. Profiling relied on immunoSEQ multiplex PCR, and the TCRdb table lists in-frame clones only, not all of them. This sample yields about 300,000 clones, of which nearly 90% are seen a single time; under 3% belongs to the top ten. Material: PBMCs or T cells enriched from blood (not recorded which). These receptors all stem from a woman in her forties or fifties who had been exposed to COVID-19.

Here the CDR3 DNA reads TGTGCCAGCAGCAAGACTAGCGGAAGCTCCTACGAGCAGTACTTC. Protein product: CASSKTSGSSYEQYF. The V call is TRBV7-2, the J call TRBJ2-7; TRBD2 matches at 9 bases. V was clipped by 5 bases and J by 0 bases; unmatched bases: 5. The CDR3 consists of 15 residues. Germline V gene sequence: CDR1 SGHTA, CDR2 FQGNSA.

This chain links TRBV4-2 with TRBJ2-1, with D unresolved. The CDR3 runs to 13 residues. V lost 3 bases and J 9 bases, leaving 12 bases between the germline ends. CDR1 LGHNA and CDR2 YNFKEQ come from the germline V gene. The CDR3 region is CASSQERIGEQFF. As DNA, the CDR3 is TGTGCCAGCAGCCAGGAGCGTATTGGTGAGCAGTTCTTC.

The chain carries TRBV3-1 (or the pseudogene TRBV3-2) and TRBJ1-5; TRBD1 matches 7 bases. Looked up from germline, CDR1 is LGHDT and CDR2 is YNNKEL (reference sequence). The CDR3 runs 17 residues. Losses at the gene ends were 4 bases for V and 6 bases for J; bases not matched to a gene: 15. CDR3 region: CASSPTELRQGGQPQHF. The CDR3 coding sequence is TGTGCCAGCAGCCCCACAGAACTCCGACAGGGCGGTCAGCCCCAGCATTTT.

The rearrangement joins TRBV5-6 to TRBJ1-4; the D gene is possibly TRBD1 (6 bases). There are 16 residues in the CDR3. Germline V gene lookup returns CDR1 SGHDT and CDR2 YYEEEE. V lost 3 bases and J 7 bases, leaving 19 bases between the germline ends. The CDR3 nucleotides read TGTGCCAGCAGCTCCCCATTAGGGGGAGACCGTGAAAAACTGTTTTTT. This codes for CASSSPLGGDREKLFF.

The chain joins TRBV28 to TRBJ1-2, with 7 bases aligning to TRBD1. This CDR3 contains 17 residues. Per germline, CDR1 MDHEN and CDR2 SYDVKM. J gave up 4 bases and V 6 bases, and 17 bases lay outside the gene matches. DNA of the CDR3: TGTGCCAGCAGCGGAGGAGCCGTACGGGACAGCCTCTATGGCTACACCTTC. Residues: CASSGGAVRDSLYGYTF.

This clone has more than one count but fewer than ten. The chain employs TRBV15 and TRBJ1-3; D not certain. The length of the CDR3 is 17 residues. CDR1 and CDR2 (germline): LNHNV, YYDKDF (reference sequence). V gave up 0 bases and J gave up 0 bases, with 12 bases separating them. The CDR3 region is CATSRDSVHHSGNTIYF. The DNA of the CDR3 is TGTGCCACCAGCAGAGATTCCGTACACCACTCTGGAAACACCATATATTTT. Filled out from reference TRBV15 and TRBJ1-3, the complete variable domain reads DAMVIQNPRYQVTQFGKPVTLSCSQTLNHNVMYWYQQKSSQAPKLLFHYYDKDFNNEADTPDNFQSRRPNTSFCFLDIRSPGLGDTAMYLCATSRDSVHHSGNTIYFGEGSWLTVV.

As DNA, the CDR3 is TGTGCCAGCAGCTTGGGGGCCCTCTGGCAGAAAGGCTACACCTTC. Protein sequence: CASSLGALWQKGYTF. The chain links TRBV13 to TRBJ1-2, with D maybe TRBD1 (6 bases). V shed 3 bases and J shed 8 bases, with 19 bases lying between them. The CDR3 loop spans 15 amino acids. Germline V gene lookup returns CDR1 PRHDT and CDR2 FYEKMQ (reference sequence).

The chain couples TRBV19 to TRBJ2-5, with TRBD1 identical over 8 bases. J was trimmed by 5 bases and V by 7 bases; bases with no gene match: 15. CDR3 length: 16 residues. The germline V gene has CDR1 LNHDA and CDR2 SQIVND (reference sequence). The CDR3 coding sequence is TGTGCCAGTACTCCCGGTTGGACAGGGACGAGTGAGACCCAGTACTTC. Translated: CASTPGWTGTSETQYF.

A note on this clone: Within the sample, other DNA sequences also encode this same CDR3. This chain connects TRBV5-1 to TRBJ2-7; TRBD1 matches 8 bases. CDR1 is SGHRS, CDR2 YFSETQ, per germline. Unmatched junction bases numbered 4, after V lost 3 bases and J lost 2 bases. This CDR3 has 14 amino acids. The CDR3 sequence is CASSSGQGAYEQYF. The CDR3 bases are TGCGCCAGCAGCTCCGGACAGGGAGCCTACGAGCAGTACTTC.

The chain employs TRBV5-1 and TRBJ2-2, with TRBD2 as a possible D gene (6 bases). The CDR3 extends over 21 amino acids. Trimming cost V 0 bases and J 1 base, with 25 bases left between them. Germline CDR1 and CDR2: SGHRS and YFSETQ. The CDR3 DNA follows: TGCGCCAGCAGCTTGGGGAGACGTGAACAAGGGAGGCTCTTGAACACCGGGGAGCTGTTTTTT. This translates into CASSLGRREQGRLLNTGELFF. The full variable domain, with the rest looked up from reference TRBV5-1 and TRBJ2-2, is KAGVTQTPRYLIKTRGQQVTLSCSPISGHRSVSWYQQTPGQGLQFLFEYFSETQRNKGNFPGRFSGRQFSNSRSEMNVSTLELGDSALYLCASSLGRREQGRLLNTGELFFGEGSRLTVL.

V is TRBV19 and J is TRBJ1-1; weak D call: TRBD1 (6 bases). This CDR3 region has 16 residues. CDR1 and CDR2 from the germline V gene are LNHDA and SQIVND (reference sequence). V lost 4 bases and J lost 4, with 19 bases in between. CDR3 nucleotide sequence: TGTGCCAGTAGTACCCCCCAGGGGCCCAGAAGCACTGAAGCTTTCTTT. Amino acids: CASSTPQGPRSTEAFF.

DNA for the CDR3: TGCAGCGTTGGGGTCCGGGACAGACTTTACGAGCAGTACTTC. Amino acid sequence: CSVGVRDRLYEQYF. The chain has TRBV29-1 and TRBJ2-7; 7 nucleotides agree with TRBD1. V shed 4 bases and J 4 bases; nucleotides not matched to a gene: 10. The germline V gene encodes CDR1 SQVTM and CDR2 ANQGSEA. This CDR3 has 14 amino acids.

This sequence joins TRBV28 and TRBJ1-6; 12 bases match TRBD1. J gave up 6 bases and V 6 bases, and 9 bases lay outside the gene matches. The CDR3 spans 17 residues. CDR1 and CDR2 (germline): MDHEN, SYDVKM. The CDR3 loop is CASRNRDRGLRNSPLHF. The CDR3 coding sequence is TGTGCCAGCAGGAACCGGGACAGGGGGCTTCGTAATTCACCCCTCCACTTT.

The chain links TRBV27 to TRBJ2-5, with 11 bases identical to TRBD2. Germline CDR1 and CDR2: MNHEY and SMNVEV (reference sequence). The J segment lost 13 bases and the V segment lost 5 bases, leaving 12 bases of the junction unmatched. The CDR3 has 14 residues. The CDR3 reads CASSMNSGGAEGYF. The CDR3 DNA reads as TGTGCCAGCAGTATGAATAGCGGGGGGGCTGAGGGGTACTTC.

This clone was detected only once. V gene TRBV15 combines with J gene TRBJ1-2, with D tentatively TRBD1 (5 bases). The CDR3 extends over 15 amino acids. Germline CDR1 and CDR2: LNHNV and YYDKDF (reference sequence). The V end lost 3 bases, the J end lost 0 bases, and 11 bases lay between the germline ends. The CDR3 DNA reads TGTGCCACCAGCAGGACCCTACAGGCTAACTATGGCTACACCTTC. This translates into CATSRTLQANYGYTF. The complete variable domain, with remaining parts taken from reference TRBV15 and TRBJ1-2, reads DAMVIQNPRYQVTQFGKPVTLSCSQTLNHNVMYWYQQKSSQAPKLLFHYYDKDFNNEADTPDNFQSRRPNTSFCFLDIRSPGLGDTAMYLCATSRTLQANYGYTFGSGTRLTVV.